Listed here are 18 T cell receptor beta chains from one sample, sequenced in a study of blood T cells in healthy people across ages. Using a J-beta primer mix together with a sample-barcoded 5' primer, a second PCR was run for roughly 6 to 12 cycles. TCRdb processed the 5' RACE reads anew with MiXCR; each CDR3 protein has one entry. The repertoire holds about 1.4 million distinct CDR3 sequences, with approximately 60% as singletons. Sample: blood. All receptors derive from a man aged 18-30 years in good health.

This clonotype has more than one count but fewer than ten. The CDR3 protein is CATSGGTLPYEQYF. The CDR3 bases are TGTGCCACCAGCGGGGGGACACTACCCTACGAGCAGTACTTC. The chain links TRBV15 to TRBJ2-7; D tentatively reads TRBD1 or TRBD2 (6 bases each). Trimming left V 5 bases short and J 2 bases short, with 13 bases between. The CDR3 loop spans 14 amino acids. Germline CDR1 is LNHNV and CDR2 is YYDKDF (reference sequence).

The chain combines TRBV7-9 with TRBJ1-4, with 8 bases fitting TRBD1. This CDR3 is built from 14 residues. V trimming: 4 bases; J trimming: 10 bases; junction bases outside the gene matches: 8. Germline assignment: CDR1 SEHNR and CDR2 FQNEAQ (reference sequence). For the CDR3, the DNA is TGTGCCAGCAGCTCCCAGACAGGGGCGGGAAAACTGTTTTTT. Its protein is CASSSQTGAGKLFF.

The chain links TRBV27 to TRBJ1-4; 9 nucleotides match TRBD1. The CDR3 is 15 amino acids. Germline CDR1 is MNHEY and CDR2 is SMNVEV (reference sequence). The junction had 4 bases not matched to a gene; V was cut back by 3 bases and J by 5 bases. The CDR3: CASSFGTGRNEKLFF. CDR3 bases: TGTGCCAGCAGTTTCGGGACAGGGCGAAATGAAAAACTGTTTTTT.

V usage is TRBV20-1 and J usage is TRBJ2-5, with TRBD2 matching 8 bases. Trimming cost V 2 bases and J 2 bases; bases outside gene matches: 7. CDR3 length: 15 amino acids. The germline CDR1 and CDR2 sequences are DFQATT and SNEGSKA (reference sequence). The CDR3 coding sequence is TGCAGTGCTAGAAGCCCCGGGGGGGGTCAAGAGACCCAGTACTTC. Its translation is CSARSPGGGQETQYF.

The chain employs TRBV25-1 and TRBJ1-2; possibly TRBD1 for D (5 bases). Germline values: CDR1 MGHDK, CDR2 SYGVNS. The V end was cut by 1 base, the J end by 4 bases, with 16 bases between. The CDR3 consists of 16 residues. CDR3 sequence: CASSEFSNPGRYGYTF. The CDR3 DNA is TGTGCCAGCAGTGAATTTAGCAACCCGGGGCGCTATGGCTACACCTTC.

The gene calls are TRBV29-1 and TRBJ2-4; D remains ambiguous. The last part of the DNA fits TRBJ2-5 better; the J call may be wrong. The germline gives CDR1 SQVTM, CDR2 ANQGSEA. The CDR3 has 10 residues. The CDR3 is CSVTIETQYF. The CDR3 DNA is TGCAGCGTCACTATAGAGACCCAGTACTTC.

This clonotype was found a few times. V gene TRBV12-3 or TRBV12-4 combines with J gene TRBJ2-6, with D uncertain. The V and J ends lost 6 bases and 2 bases respectively, with 11 bases between them. The CDR3 sequence is 15 residues long. The CDR3 DNA follows: TGTGCCAGCAGAACAAACGGAGCTGGGGCCAACGTCCTGACTTTC. It encodes CASRTNGAGANVLTF.

The chain uses TRBV6-2 or TRBV6-3 and TRBJ1-2; 8 bases agree with TRBD1. The germline V gene has CDR1 MNHEY and CDR2 SVGEGT. Germline trimming cut 6 bases from V and 3 bases from J; bases unmatched to any gene: 15. CDR3 length equals 17 residues. The CDR3, as DNA: TGTGCCAGCAGCTACAACGGACAGGGAGGGAGGTACTATGGCTACACCTTC. It yields the protein CASSYNGQGGRYYGYTF.

The J gene is TRBJ2-1, the V gene TRBV30, with 7 bases identical to TRBD2. The CDR3 extends over 14 amino acids. Unmatched junction bases numbered 8, after V lost 2 bases and J lost 7 bases. Germline lookup yields CDR1 GTSNPN and CDR2 SVGIG (reference sequence). The CDR3 here is CAWSYGSGVNEQFF. CDR3 DNA sequence: TGTGCCTGGAGTTACGGGAGCGGGGTTAATGAGCAGTTCTTC.

V and J are TRBV28 and TRBJ2-2; D gene unclear. Trimming took 6 bases from V and 1 from J, leaving 9 bases between them. This CDR3 spans 14 amino acids. Looked up from germline, CDR1 is MDHEN and CDR2 is SYDVKM. The CDR3 bases are TGTGCCAGCAGCACCCCCGGGAACACCGGGGAGCTGTTTTTT. Translating it yields CASSTPGNTGELFF. Full variable domain (missing parts from reference TRBV28 and TRBJ2-2): DVKVTQSSRYLVKRTGEKVFLECVQDMDHENMFWYRQDPGLGLRLIYFSYDVKMKEKGDIPEGYSVSREKKERFSLILESASTNQTSMYLCASSTPGNTGELFFGEGSRLTVL.

A note on this clonotype: A read error may account for a junction end that differs from germline. V usage is TRBV24-1 and J usage is TRBJ2-3; unclear D gene. The CDR3 totals 13 residues. In germline, CDR1 is KGHDR, CDR2 SFDVKD. The CDR3 spells CAASDLFPDTQYF. DNA of the CDR3: TGTGCCGCCAGTGATTTATTTCCAGATACGCAGTATTTT.

The J gene is TRBJ2-7, the V gene TRBV20-1, with 9 bases identical to TRBD1. Germline V gene data show CDR1 as DFQATT and CDR2 as SNEGSKA (reference sequence). The CDR3 is 14 amino acids. The junction had 6 bases not matched to a gene; V was cut back by 0 bases and J by 6 bases. DNA of the CDR3: TGCAGTGCTAGAGATAGGGGGACAGGGCGCGAGCAGTACTTC. Translated, it gives CSARDRGTGREQYF.

The chain joins TRBV20-1 to TRBJ1-2; 8 nucleotides agree with TRBD1. With 3 bases clipped from V and 5 bases from J, the junction kept 11 bases outside the gene matches. This CDR3 comprises 15 residues. Germline V gives CDR1 DFQATT, CDR2 SNEGSKA (reference sequence). CDR3 loop: CSASYPGQVQYGYTF. CDR3 nucleotide sequence: TGCAGTGCTAGCTACCCGGGACAGGTTCAGTATGGCTACACCTTC.

In its sample, this clonotype was seen a few times. The chain is built from TRBV10-3 and TRBJ2-7; the D gene could be TRBD1 or TRBD2 (5 bases each). This CDR3 is 14 amino acids long. Germline V gives CDR1 ENHRY, CDR2 SYGVKD. V lost 4 bases and J lost 3, with 13 bases in between. DNA of the CDR3: TGTGCCATCAGTGGACCCGGGGCCCGCTACGAGCAGTACTTC. This sequence encodes CAISGPGARYEQYF.

This clonotype was seen a single time. The genes are TRBV5-1 and TRBJ2-7, with 8 bases lining up with TRBD1. The trim removed 1 base at V and 7 bases at J, leaving 10 bases unmatched. Germline CDR1 is SGHRS and CDR2 is YFSETQ. The CDR3 covers 15 residues. Here the CDR3 reads CASSLRQGPVNEQYF. The CDR3 DNA sequence: TGCGCCAGCAGCTTGAGACAGGGGCCTGTCAATGAGCAGTACTTC.

The V and J genes are TRBV7-2 and TRBJ2-5; 9 bases match TRBD2. The J call may be wrong; the DNA end is better matched by TRBJ2-7. The CDR3 is 15 amino acids. CDR1 is SGHTA, CDR2 FQGNSA, per germline. The DNA of the CDR3 is TGTGCCAGCAGCTTACAGGCGGGGGGGACATACGAGCAGTACTTC. This sequence encodes CASSLQAGGTYEQYF.

In this sample, this clonotype turned up a few times. The rearrangement joins TRBV10-3 to TRBJ2-3, with D hard to call. This CDR3 region has 16 residues. Germline CDR1 ENHRY, CDR2 SYGVKD. V was clipped by 0 bases and J by 0 bases, with 10 bases between them. The CDR3 region is CAISESTGGSTDTQYF. The CDR3 DNA reads TGTGCCATCAGTGAGTCGACGGGCGGTAGCACAGATACGCAGTATTTT.

The chain carries TRBV27 and TRBJ2-5; D is perhaps TRBD1 (6 bases). Trimming stripped 8 bases from V and 3 bases from J, with 16 bases between. CDR1 MNHEY and CDR2 SMNVEV come from the germline V gene (reference sequence). The length of the CDR3 is 14 residues. The CDR3 loop is CASPNDTGKETQYF. The CDR3 DNA is TGTGCCAGCCCTAATGACACAGGGAAAGAGACCCAGTACTTC.